This TCR beta chain was sequenced in a study of T cell repertoires in cytomegalovirus infection. On the study more broadly: Indications of both CMV infection and matching HLA type were provided by public TCR beta signatures.

TCRdb re-analysed the reads in MiXCR, keeping a single row per CDR3 protein. The table has 200,000 to 250,000 distinct CDR3 sequences, 35% to 40% seen once; the top ten hold 55% to 60%. Study-wide results and caveats: Identification of carriers of CMV plus the relevant HLA was performed using cumulative public TCR beta family frequency. HLA-C-restricted TCR beta clonotypes specific for CMV led the ex vivo response.

This CDR3 spans 15 amino acids. The J segment lost 1 base and the V segment lost 5 bases, leaving 3 bases of the junction unmatched. This clonotype was detected a few times. Its antigen is currently unknown. The V and J genes are TRBV12-3 or TRBV12-4 and TRBJ2-3; 10 bases match TRBD2. The clonotype comes from a human donor in good health (CMV status not recorded). Some clones in this sample may be carry-over from other donors' samples. The sample consisted of CD8+ T cells from cultured PBMCs, taken from culture after CMV antigen stimulation. The CDR3 DNA sequence: TGTGCCAGCAGTCCCCTAGCGGGGGGCACAGATACGCAGTATTTT. It specifies CASSPLAGGTDTQYF.